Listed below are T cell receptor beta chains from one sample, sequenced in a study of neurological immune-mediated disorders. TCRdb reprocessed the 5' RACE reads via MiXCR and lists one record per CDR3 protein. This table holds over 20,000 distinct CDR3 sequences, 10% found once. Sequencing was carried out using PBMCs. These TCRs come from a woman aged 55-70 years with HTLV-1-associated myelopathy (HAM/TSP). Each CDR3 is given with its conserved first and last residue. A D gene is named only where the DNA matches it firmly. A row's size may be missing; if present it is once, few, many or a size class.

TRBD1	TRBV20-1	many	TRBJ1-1	TGCAGTACCAGGACAGGACCTTACACTGAAGCTTTCTTT	CSTRTGPYTEAFF
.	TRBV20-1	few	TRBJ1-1	TGCAGTGCTAATGTAGGGAACGCTGAAGCTTTCTTT	CSANVGNAEAFF
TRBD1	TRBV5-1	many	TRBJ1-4	TGCGCCAGCAGCTTGGGGACAGGGGGCAGTGAAAAACTGTTTTTT	CASSLGTGGSEKLFF
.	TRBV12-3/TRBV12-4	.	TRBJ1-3	TGTGCCAGCATCCCGGCAAGGGTCAGGTCTGGGAACACCATATATTTT	CASIPARVRSGNTIYF
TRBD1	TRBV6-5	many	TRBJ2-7	TGTGCCAGCAGTTACTCGGCCGACTTGGATGGGACAGACTACGAGCAGTACTTC	CASSYSADLDGTDYEQYF
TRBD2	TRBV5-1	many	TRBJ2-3	TGCGCCAGCAGCTTGGCGGGGGGGAGCACAGATACGCAGTATTTT	CASSLAGGSTDTQYF
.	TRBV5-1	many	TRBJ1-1	TGCGCCAGCAGCTTGGAGGGCAGGGAGAACACTGAAGCTTTCTTT	CASSLEGRENTEAFF
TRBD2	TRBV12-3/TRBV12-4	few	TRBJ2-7	TGTGCCAGCAGTTTAGGCAGCGGGGGAACCTACGAGCAGTACTTC	CASSLGSGGTYEQYF
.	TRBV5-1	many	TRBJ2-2	TGCGCCAGCAGCTCCCAGGGGAACACCGGGGAGCTGTTTTTT	CASSSQGNTGELFF
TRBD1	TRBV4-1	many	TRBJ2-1	TGCGCCAGTTCGGACAGGAAAAATGAGCAGTTCTTC	CASSDRKNEQFF
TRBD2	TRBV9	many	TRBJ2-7	TGTGCCAGCAGCGTCTCTAGCGGGGGGGCGTCCTACGAGCAGTACTTC	CASSVSSGGASYEQYF
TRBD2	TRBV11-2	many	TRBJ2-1	TGTGCCAGCAGCCCCAGGGGAAGCGGGGGCCACAATGAGCAGTTCTTC	CASSPRGSGGHNEQFF
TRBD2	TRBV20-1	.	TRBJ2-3	TGCAGTGCTGGCCTCGGGGGGGGTGCCCCTACGCAGTATTTT	CSAGLGGGAPTQYF
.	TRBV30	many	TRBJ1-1	TGTGCCTGGAGCGCCCAAGGGGGAATCACTGAAGCTTTCTTT	CAWSAQGGITEAFF
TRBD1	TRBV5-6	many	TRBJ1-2	TGTGCCAGCAGCTTGCTGTCGGGACAGGGGGGACCTAACTATGGCTACACCTTC	CASSLLSGQGGPNYGYTF
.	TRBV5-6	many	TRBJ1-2	TGTGCCAGCAGTCATTACCGGGTCCTAATGATCTATGGCTACACCTTC	CASSHYRVLMIYGYTF
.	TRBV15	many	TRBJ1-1	TGTGCCACCAGCAGAGAGGGAGTGAACACTGAAGCTTTCTTT	CATSREGVNTEAFF
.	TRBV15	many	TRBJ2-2	TGTGCCACCAGCGGGACACAGAACACCGGGGAGCTGTTTTTT	CATSGTQNTGELFF
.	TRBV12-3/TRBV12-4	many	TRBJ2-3	TGTGCCAGCAGTTTAGTAGCGAGCACAGATACGCAGTATTTT	CASSLVASTDTQYF
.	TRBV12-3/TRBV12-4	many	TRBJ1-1	TGTGCCAGCAGTTCTACCGGGACACGGAACACTGAAGCTTTCTTT	CASSSTGTRNTEAFF
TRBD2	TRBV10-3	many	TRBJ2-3	TGTGCCATCAGTACTAGCGGGGGGGCAGATACGCAGTATTTT	CAISTSGGADTQYF
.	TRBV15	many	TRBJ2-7	TGTGCCATCCCCTTGTCCGACGAGCAGTACTTC	CAIPLSDEQYF
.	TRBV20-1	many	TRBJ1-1	TGCAGTGCCCCAGGCAGGGCCACTGAAGCTTTCTTT	CSAPGRATEAFF
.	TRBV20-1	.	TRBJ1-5	TGCAGTGCTAGAGACGGAGGTAGGCGCAATCAGCCCCAGCATTTT	CSARDGGRRNQPQHF
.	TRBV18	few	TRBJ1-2	TGTGCCAGCTCACTCGACGGAGGCTATGGCTACACCTTC	CASSLDGGYGYTF
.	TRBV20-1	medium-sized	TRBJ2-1	TGCAGTGCTAGAGATTTTTCCCGGGGGAGCGCGGGTTACAATGAGCAGTTCTTC	CSARDFSRGSAGYNEQFF
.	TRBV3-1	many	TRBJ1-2	TGTGCCAGCAGCCCTAGAGGGGAACAGGGCTTCTATGGCTACACCTTC	CASSPRGEQGFYGYTF
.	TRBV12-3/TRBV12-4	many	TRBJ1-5	TGTGCCAGCAGTTCCATTACGGAGAGAGATCAGCCCCAGCATTTT	CASSSITERDQPQHF
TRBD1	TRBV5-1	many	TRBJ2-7	TGCGCCAGCAGCTTGGTCGGACAGGGGTCCTACGAGCAGTACTTC	CASSLVGQGSYEQYF
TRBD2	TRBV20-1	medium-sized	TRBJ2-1	TGCAGTGCTAGGCCCACTAGCGGGGGGGACAATGAGCAGTTCTTC	CSARPTSGGDNEQFF
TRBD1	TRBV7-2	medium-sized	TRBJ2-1	TGTGCCAGCAGCTCGTACAGGGGTTACAATGAGCAGTTCTTC	CASSSYRGYNEQFF
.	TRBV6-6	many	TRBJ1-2	TGTGCCAGCACCCTGCAATGGGGGGCCGGCTACACCTTC	CASTLQWGAGYTF
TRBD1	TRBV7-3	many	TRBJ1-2	TGTGCCAGCAGCTTATCAGGGGGCTATGGCTACACCTTC	CASSLSGGYGYTF
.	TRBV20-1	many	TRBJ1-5	TGCAGTGCTATAAGGGAGAGGGGATATAATCAGCCCCAGCATTTT	CSAIRERGYNQPQHF
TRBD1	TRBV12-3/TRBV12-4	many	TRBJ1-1	TGTGCCAGCAGTTTCACCACAGGGGGCCCCACTGAAGCTTTCTTT	CASSFTTGGPTEAFF
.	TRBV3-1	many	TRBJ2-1	TGTGCCAGCAGCTCCCTAAGGAATGAGCAGTTCTTC	CASSSLRNEQFF
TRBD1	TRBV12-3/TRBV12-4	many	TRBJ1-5	TGTGCCAGCAGTCGGACAGGGGGGAATCAGCCCCAGCATTTT	CASSRTGGNQPQHF
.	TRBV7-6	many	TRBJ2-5	TGTGCCAGCAGCCCTTCGTGGGGGGATGGTGAGACCCAGTACTTC	CASSPSWGDGETQYF
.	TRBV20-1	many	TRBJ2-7	TGCAGTGCTAGTACCGTAGGGCACGAGCAGTACTTC	CSASTVGHEQYF
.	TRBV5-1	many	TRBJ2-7	TGCGCCAGCAGCTCCAGTACAGGAGTTAGGGCCGGCGAGCAGTACTTC	CASSSSTGVRAGEQYF
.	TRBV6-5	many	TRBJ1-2	TGTGCCAGCAGTTACTCGCCGAACTATGGCTACACCTTC	CASSYSPNYGYTF
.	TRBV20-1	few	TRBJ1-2	TGCATTACGGACCTTAACTATGGCTACACCTTC	CITDLNYGYTF